Below, 26 T cell receptor beta chains from the same sample are listed, as sequenced in a study of shared clonotypes between healthy human individuals. This table comes from immunoSEQ multiplex PCR, and its TCRdb copy is limited to in-frame clones, with some not included. Of 950,000 to 1,100,000 clones detected, more than 65% appear once; the ten largest clones hold roughly 1.5%. Sequencing was carried out using memory CD4+ T cells sorted from blood. The subset was: CD45RA-negative fraction. These receptor sequences come from a man younger than 35 in good health.

The gene calls are TRBV10-3 and TRBJ2-1; tentatively, D is TRBD1 (6 bases). V lost 3 bases, J lost 5 bases, and 11 bases lay in between. Germline V gene data show CDR1 as ENHRY and CDR2 as SYGVKD. CDR3 size: 14 residues. Here the CDR3 reads CAISDVDSDNEQFF. In DNA form, the CDR3 reads TGTGCCATCAGTGATGTGGACAGCGACAATGAGCAGTTCTTC.

The chain is built from TRBV28 and TRBJ2-7; a weak D match, TRBD2 (7 bases). Germline-derived CDR1 and CDR2 are MDHEN and SYDVKM. This CDR3 region has 13 residues. V was pared by 7 bases and J by 0 bases, with 10 bases between. The CDR3 DNA reads as TGTGCCAGCAAGGGGGGGCTCTCCTACGAGCAGTACTTC. Translating gives CASKGGLSYEQYF. The whole variable domain, remainder taken from reference TRBV28 and TRBJ2-7, is DVKVTQSSRYLVKRTGEKVFLECVQDMDHENMFWYRQDPGLGLRLIYFSYDVKMKEKGDIPEGYSVSREKKERFSLILESASTNQTSMYLCASKGGLSYEQYFGPGTRLTVT.

The rearrangement joins TRBV27 to TRBJ2-7; 10 nucleotides match TRBD2. The germline gives CDR1 MNHEY, CDR2 SMNVEV (reference sequence). The CDR3 is 16 residues long. With V trimmed by 2 bases and J by 3 bases, 7 bases remained unmatched. Here the CDR3 reads CASSLGASSGSYEQYF. In DNA, the CDR3 is TGTGCCAGCAGTTTAGGGGCGTCTAGCGGGAGCTACGAGCAGTACTTC.

The chain recombines TRBV28 with TRBJ2-7; 10 bases fit TRBD2. The CDR3 totals 14 residues. After removal of 6 bases from V and 6 bases from J, the junction contained 8 bases not matched to a gene. Germline V gene sequence: CDR1 MDHEN, CDR2 SYDVKM. Here the CDR3 DNA reads TGTGCCAGCAGACCCAGCGGGGGGGCGGGCGAGCAGTACTTC. This sequence encodes CASRPSGGAGEQYF.

The genes are TRBV5-5 and TRBJ1-1, with D hard to call. Germline V gene sequence: CDR1 SGHKS, CDR2 YYEKEE (reference sequence). V was clipped by 3 bases and J by 2 bases, with 20 bases between them. This CDR3 has 17 residues. As DNA, the CDR3 is TGTGCCAGCAGCTACCTTTATCCTAATAAGCCAAACACTGAAGCTTTCTTT. The encoded protein is CASSYLYPNKPNTEAFF.

The chain uses TRBV7-2 and TRBJ2-1; D gene uncertain. V lost 0 bases and J 2 bases, leaving 8 bases between the germline ends. Germline V gives CDR1 SGHTA, CDR2 FQGNSA. The length of the CDR3 is 15 residues. Here the CDR3 reads CASSLAGLTYNEQFF. CDR3 sequence (DNA): TGTGCCAGCAGCTTAGCGGGGTTAACCTACAATGAGCAGTTCTTC.

The chain has TRBV28 and TRBJ2-7, with D uncertain. Trimming stripped 5 bases from V and 2 bases from J, with 34 bases between. The CDR3 consists of 21 residues. Germline V gives CDR1 MDHEN, CDR2 SYDVKM. The CDR3 sequence: CASSSVWGFGVGQSEPYEQYF. The CDR3 nucleotides are TGTGCCAGCAGTAGTGTCTGGGGTTTTGGTGTTGGGCAGTCTGAGCCCTACGAGCAGTACTTC. The full variable domain, with the rest looked up from reference TRBV28 and TRBJ2-7, is DVKVTQSSRYLVKRTGEKVFLECVQDMDHENMFWYRQDPGLGLRLIYFSYDVKMKEKGDIPEGYSVSREKKERFSLILESASTNQTSMYLCASSSVWGFGVGQSEPYEQYFGPGTRLTVT.

This chain connects TRBV18 to TRBJ2-5, with 9 positions matching TRBD1. The CDR3 length is 17 residues. Germline V lookup: CDR1 KGHSH, CDR2 LQKENI. Unmatched junction bases numbered 12, after V lost 3 bases and J lost 4 bases. CDR3 coding DNA: TGTGCCAGCTCACCGTCTTCTAACAGGGGGCTCATAGAGACCCAGTACTTC. This translates into CASSPSSNRGLIETQYF.

For this clone: Other DNA sequences in the sample encode the same CDR3. The CDR3 DNA reads as TGTGCCAGCAGCTTAAGGGGGGGCGGAGAGACCCAGTACTTC. This gives the protein CASSLRGGGETQYF. The chain joins TRBV11-2 to TRBJ2-5, with D perhaps matching TRBD2 (7 bases). Trimming removed 2 bases at V and 4 bases at J, with 11 bases between. Germline V gives CDR1 SGHAT, CDR2 FQNNGV. The length of the CDR3 is 14 residues.

In this sample, this clone turned up a few times. This chain links TRBV11-1 with TRBJ1-1; 9 nucleotides match TRBD1. Germline assignment: CDR1 SGHAT and CDR2 FQDESV (reference sequence). V shed 2 bases and J 4 bases; nucleotides not matched to a gene: 2. The CDR3 extends over 14 amino acids. In DNA, the CDR3 is TGTGCCAGCAGCTTATTGGGACAGGGCACTGAAGCTTTCTTT. It is translated as CASSLLGQGTEAFF.

CDR3 sequence (DNA): TGTGCCAGCAGTCCCCTGACATTAACCCCGCACTACAATGAGCAGTTCTTC. This translates into CASSPLTLTPHYNEQFF. The chain couples TRBV28 to TRBJ2-1; D unclear. Germline loops: CDR1 MDHEN, CDR2 SYDVKM. Trimming stripped 5 bases from V and 3 bases from J, with 20 bases between. The CDR3 extends over 17 amino acids.

The genes are TRBV9 and TRBJ1-2, with D possibly TRBD1 on 6 matching bases. The length of the CDR3 is 15 residues. Trimming pared 4 bases from V and 8 bases from J, leaving 21 bases between. CDR1 is SGDLS, CDR2 YYNGEE, per germline. The CDR3 loop reads CASSPRETGPWGYTF. The CDR3 DNA sequence: TGTGCCAGCAGCCCGAGGGAAACAGGGCCGTGGGGCTACACCTTC.

This clone came up a few times. The chain joins TRBV10-3 to TRBJ1-2; D may be TRBD1 (6 bases). V was shortened by 2 bases and J by 5 bases, with 12 bases between the two germline ends. From germline, CDR1 is ENHRY and CDR2 SYGVKD. CDR3 length equals 14 residues. In DNA, the CDR3 is TGTGCCATCAGTGAGGGAGCCGGGACATATGGCTACACCTTC. Protein: CAISEGAGTYGYTF.

V and J are TRBV7-2 and TRBJ2-7; 9 bases map to TRBD1. The CDR3 is 15 residues long. Germline CDR1 SGHTA, CDR2 FQGNSA. Germline trimming cut 6 bases from V and 6 bases from J; bases unmatched to any gene: 12. CDR3 loop: CASRLRGPTGGEQYF. CDR3 in DNA: TGTGCCAGCAGGCTTAGGGGTCCGACAGGGGGCGAGCAGTACTTC. The complete variable domain, with remaining parts taken from reference TRBV7-2 and TRBJ2-7, reads GAGVSQSPSNKVTEKGKDVELRCDPISGHTALYWYRQSLGQGLEFLIYFQGNSAPDKSGLPSDRFSAERTGGSVSTLTIQRTQQEDSAVYLCASRLRGPTGGEQYFGPGTRLTVT.

The V and J genes are TRBV7-2 and TRBJ1-1; D call uncertain. The CDR3 is 15 amino acids. The V and J ends lost 1 base and 0 bases respectively, with 9 bases between them. Germline V gives CDR1 SGHTA, CDR2 FQGNSA. Here the CDR3 reads CASSLDAALNTEAFF. For the CDR3, the DNA is TGTGCCAGCAGCTTAGATGCAGCTTTGAACACTGAAGCTTTCTTT.

This clone was counted between two and nine times. This chain connects TRBV19 to TRBJ1-6; D might be TRBD1 (5 bases). V was cut by 9 bases and J by 7 bases, with 16 bases left in between. The germline CDR1 and CDR2 sequences are LNHDA and SQIVND (reference sequence). The CDR3 consists of 14 residues. In DNA form, the CDR3 reads TGTGCCAGCCCACCGGACAATCGGAATTCACCCCTCCACTTT. Translated, it gives CASPPDNRNSPLHF.

The J gene is TRBJ2-5, the V gene TRBV11-2, with D perhaps TRBD2 (5 bases). V lost 5 bases and J lost 4, with 14 bases in between. The CDR3 contains 14 residues. CDR1 SGHAT and CDR2 FQNNGV come from the germline V gene. Here the CDR3 reads CASSLNLARETQYF. The DNA of the CDR3 is TGTGCCAGCAGCCTCAACCTAGCCCGAGAGACCCAGTACTTC.

This sequence joins TRBV25-1 and TRBJ2-1; maybe TRBD2 (7 bases). The V gene's germline CDR1 is MGHDK and CDR2 SYGVNS. The CDR3 has 15 amino acids. V dropped 2 bases and J dropped 12 bases, with 20 bases sitting between them. In DNA form, the CDR3 reads TGTGCCAGCAGTGAAAATACGGGGGGCTCTTCGTGGCAGTTCTTC. This encodes CASSENTGGSSWQFF.

The CDR3 bases are TGCGCCAGCAGCCAAGATGAGTCCCCCACAGATACGCAGTATTTT. Amino acids: CASSQDESPTDTQYF. V and J are TRBV4-3 and TRBJ2-3; D unresolved. V was cut by 0 bases and J by 2 bases, with 9 bases left in between. Germline V gene lookup returns CDR1 LGHNA and CDR2 YSLEER. This CDR3 has 15 residues.

As regards this clone: Other DNA sequences from this sample encode an identical CDR3 as well. The chain has TRBV19 and TRBJ1-5; no reliable D call. V dropped 4 bases and J dropped 1 base, with 5 bases sitting between them. The germline CDR1 and CDR2 sequences are LNHDA and SQIVND (reference sequence). The length of the CDR3 is 13 residues. The CDR3 here is CASSTVSNQPQHF. CDR3 nucleotides: TGTGCCAGTAGTACAGTCAGCAATCAGCCCCAGCATTTT.

The chain couples TRBV5-1 to TRBJ2-3, with 13 bases lining up with TRBD2. CDR1 is SGHRS, CDR2 YFSETQ, per germline. This CDR3 contains 18 residues. The V segment lost 4 bases and the J segment 0 bases; nucleotides outside the gene matches: 8. The CDR3 DNA follows: TGCGCCAGCAGCGCGGGACTAGCGGGACCTTCTAGCACAGATACGCAGTATTTT. As protein: CASSAGLAGPSSTDTQYF.

This rearrangement joins TRBV10-3 to TRBJ1-1, with D hard to call. The germline V gene has CDR1 ENHRY and CDR2 SYGVKD. Trimming stripped 10 bases from V and 1 base from J, with 13 bases between. The CDR3 is 13 amino acids. The CDR3 protein is CATVGSGNTEAFF. In nucleotides, the CDR3 is TGTGCCACCGTGGGTTCGGGGAACACTGAAGCTTTCTTT.

This clone was detected only a few times. The chain couples TRBV19 to TRBJ1-5; no reliable D call. Germline-derived CDR1 and CDR2 are LNHDA and SQIVND (reference sequence). Trimming left V 4 bases short and J 4 bases short, with 11 bases between. The CDR3 runs to 14 residues. Here the CDR3 reads CASSKTGINQPQHF. As DNA, the CDR3 is TGTGCCAGTAGTAAAACCGGGATTAATCAGCCCCAGCATTTT.

The chain is built from TRBV6-1 and TRBJ2-7; D perhaps matches TRBD2 (6 bases). Trimming cost V 5 bases and J 3 bases, with 11 bases left between them. This CDR3 contains 13 residues. From germline, CDR1 is MNHNS and CDR2 SASEGT. In DNA, the CDR3 is TGTGCCAGCAGTCCCGGGAGTCGCTACGAGCAGTACTTC. This translates into CASSPGSRYEQYF.

This chain connects TRBV6-1 to TRBJ2-3; 7 bases are a match to TRBD1. The V segment lost 10 bases and the J segment 0 bases; nucleotides outside the gene matches: 10. The V gene's germline CDR1 is MNHNS and CDR2 SASEGT. The CDR3 loop spans 15 amino acids. In nucleotides, the CDR3 is TGTGCCATCAGGGGGACAGCCACTAGCACAGATACGCAGTATTTT. It encodes CAIRGTATSTDTQYF.

The chain carries TRBV5-4 and TRBJ2-3; the match to TRBD2 covers 11 bases. From germline, CDR1 is SGHNT and CDR2 YYREEE (reference sequence). With V trimmed by 2 bases and J by 3 bases, 5 bases remained unmatched. The CDR3 runs 16 residues. In DNA, the CDR3 is TGTGCCAGCAGCTTTGCTAGCGGGGGGCATACAGATACGCAGTATTTT. This translates into CASSFASGGHTDTQYF.